A selection of T cell receptor beta chains follows, all from one sample in a study of blood T cell repertoires in COVID-19. The method was immunoSEQ multiplex PCR; TCRdb's version includes in-frame clones alone and lacks a portion of them. The data hold about 67,000 clones, with 80% to 90% observed a single time. Source material: peripheral blood. The receptors here all came from a middle-aged man with active COVID-19. Both conserved end residues are part of each CDR3. D genes are given only for firm matches. Part of the rows lack a size; the others show once, few, many or a class for expanded clones.

clone_size: .; d_call: TRBD2; cdr3_length: 16; j_call: TRBJ2-3; v_call: TRBV28; cdr3_aa: CASSLKGLAGDDTQYF; cdr3_nt: TGTGCCAGCAGTTTAAAAGGACTAGCGGGGGACGATACGCAGTATTTT
clone_size: .; d_call: .; cdr3_length: 12; j_call: TRBJ1-1; v_call: TRBV19; cdr3_aa: CASSSGSTEAFF; cdr3_nt: TGTGCCAGTAGTTCCGGTAGCACTGAAGCTTTCTTT
clone_size: .; d_call: TRBD1; cdr3_length: 12; j_call: TRBJ1-1; v_call: TRBV11-3; cdr3_aa: CASSWGQGKAFF; cdr3_nt: TGTGCCAGCAGCTGGGGACAGGGGAAAGCTTTCTTT
clone_size: .; d_call: .; cdr3_length: 16; j_call: TRBJ1-6; v_call: TRBV11-2; cdr3_aa: CASSLEGGSLNSPLHF; cdr3_nt: TGTGCCAGCAGCTTAGAGGGGGGGAGCCTCAATTCACCCCTCCACTTT
clone_size: .; d_call: .; cdr3_length: 13; j_call: TRBJ1-5; v_call: TRBV2; cdr3_aa: CASSPRGNQPQHF; cdr3_nt: TGTGCCAGCAGTCCCAGGGGAAATCAGCCCCAGCATTTT
clone_size: .; d_call: TRBD1; cdr3_length: 17; j_call: TRBJ1-3; v_call: TRBV9; cdr3_aa: CASSPRDRGDYGNTIYF; cdr3_nt: TGTGCCAGCAGCCCACGGGACAGGGGAGATTATGGAAACACCATATATTTT
clone_size: .; d_call: .; cdr3_length: 17; j_call: TRBJ2-3; v_call: TRBV6-1; cdr3_aa: CASSEKGTFLGTDTQYF; cdr3_nt: TGTGCCAGCAGTGAAAAGGGGACATTTTTAGGCACAGATACGCAGTATTTT
clone_size: few; d_call: TRBD1; cdr3_length: 17; j_call: TRBJ1-6; v_call: TRBV28; cdr3_aa: CASSLSLTGGWNSPLHF; cdr3_nt: TGTGCCAGCAGTTTATCCTTGACAGGGGGGTGGAATTCACCCCTCCACTTT
clone_size: .; d_call: .; cdr3_length: 11; j_call: TRBJ1-1; v_call: TRBV19; cdr3_aa: CASSQGSRAFF; cdr3_nt: TGTGCCAGTAGCCAGGGGTCAAGAGCTTTCTTT
clone_size: .; d_call: .; cdr3_length: 14; j_call: TRBJ1-1; v_call: TRBV6-2/TRBV6-3; cdr3_aa: CASSYRGLDTEAFF; cdr3_nt: TGTGCCAGCAGTTACAGGGGCCTGGACACTGAAGCTTTCTTT
clone_size: once; d_call: TRBD2; cdr3_length: 15; j_call: TRBJ2-1; v_call: TRBV9; cdr3_aa: CASSPGTSGSNEQFF; cdr3_nt: TGTGCCAGCAGCCCGGGGACTAGCGGGAGCAATGAGCAGTTCTTC
clone_size: .; d_call: TRBD1; cdr3_length: 13; j_call: TRBJ1-1; v_call: TRBV19; cdr3_aa: CASNYRGSTEAFF; cdr3_nt: TGTGCCAGTAATTACAGGGGGAGTACTGAAGCTTTCTTT
clone_size: .; d_call: TRBD2; cdr3_length: 14; j_call: TRBJ2-5; v_call: TRBV2; cdr3_aa: CASSEGAGGETQYF; cdr3_nt: TGTGCCAGCAGTGAAGGGGCCGGGGGGGAGACCCAGTACTTC
clone_size: .; d_call: TRBD1; cdr3_length: 17; j_call: TRBJ2-1; v_call: TRBV5-6; cdr3_aa: CASSLVLGTGIHNEQFF; cdr3_nt: TGTGCCAGCAGCTTGGTATTAGGGACAGGGATACACAATGAGCAGTTCTTC
clone_size: .; d_call: TRBD2; cdr3_length: 16; j_call: TRBJ2-7; v_call: TRBV5-6; cdr3_aa: CASSPLGTSRSYEQYF; cdr3_nt: TGTGCCAGCAGCCCTCTTGGGACTAGCAGATCCTACGAGCAGTACTTC
clone_size: .; d_call: TRBD2; cdr3_length: 18; j_call: TRBJ2-1; v_call: TRBV18; cdr3_aa: CASSPPGLAGAGGNEQFF; cdr3_nt: TGTGCCAGCTCACCACCGGGACTAGCGGGAGCGGGGGGCAATGAGCAGTTCTTC
clone_size: .; d_call: .; cdr3_length: 13; j_call: TRBJ2-5; v_call: TRBV30; cdr3_aa: CAWSVSLKETQYF; cdr3_nt: TGTGCCTGGAGTGTCTCGCTAAAAGAGACCCAGTACTTC
clone_size: .; d_call: TRBD1; cdr3_length: 16; j_call: TRBJ2-5; v_call: TRBV30; cdr3_aa: CAWSPPGTGVEETQYF; cdr3_nt: TGTGCCTGGAGTCCCCCCGGGACAGGGGTAGAGGAGACCCAGTACTTC
clone_size: once; d_call: TRBD1; cdr3_length: 15; j_call: TRBJ1-1; v_call: TRBV25-1; cdr3_aa: CASSSLTGANTEAFF; cdr3_nt: TGTGCCAGCAGTAGTTTGACAGGGGCGAACACTGAAGCTTTCTTT
clone_size: once; d_call: TRBD2; cdr3_length: 14; j_call: TRBJ2-7; v_call: TRBV15; cdr3_aa: CATSLGTSGYEQYF; cdr3_nt: TGTGCCACCAGCCTAGGCACTAGCGGGTACGAGCAGTACTTC
clone_size: few; d_call: .; cdr3_length: 15; j_call: TRBJ1-3; v_call: TRBV5-1; cdr3_aa: CASSLLAGDGNTIYF; cdr3_nt: TGCGCCAGCAGCTTGTTGGCAGGGGATGGAAACACCATATATTTT
clone_size: .; d_call: .; cdr3_length: 12; j_call: TRBJ2-7; v_call: TRBV6-2/TRBV6-3; cdr3_aa: CASSYPPYEQYF; cdr3_nt: TGTGCCAGCAGCTATCCTCCCTACGAGCAGTACTTC
clone_size: .; d_call: .; cdr3_length: 15; j_call: TRBJ1-6; v_call: TRBV6-4; cdr3_aa: CASSTVAGTNSPLHF; cdr3_nt: TGTGCCAGCAGTACGGTTGCGGGGACGAATTCACCCCTCCACTTT
clone_size: .; d_call: .; cdr3_length: 15; j_call: TRBJ1-1; v_call: TRBV9; cdr3_aa: CASSVDAGRDTEAFF; cdr3_nt: TGTGCCAGCAGCGTAGACGCGGGGCGAGACACTGAAGCTTTCTTT
clone_size: .; d_call: .; cdr3_length: 14; j_call: TRBJ2-7; v_call: TRBV6-4; cdr3_aa: CASSDRVFSPEQYF; cdr3_nt: TGTGCCAGCAGTGACCGGGTTTTTAGCCCCGAGCAGTACTTC
clone_size: .; d_call: .; cdr3_length: 13; j_call: TRBJ1-6; v_call: TRBV28; cdr3_aa: CASSQADRISLHF; cdr3_nt: TGTGCCAGCAGTCAGGCAGACCGAATATCCCTCCACTTT
clone_size: .; d_call: TRBD2; cdr3_length: 14; j_call: TRBJ2-5; v_call: TRBV19; cdr3_aa: CASNPGGGGETQYF; cdr3_nt: TGTGCCAGTAATCCCGGTGGCGGGGGAGAGACCCAGTACTTC
clone_size: .; d_call: TRBD1; cdr3_length: 19; j_call: TRBJ2-1; v_call: TRBV3-1/TRBV3-2; cdr3_aa: CASSLGGQGARIAGGQQFF; cdr3_nt: TGTGCCAGCAGCCTGGGGGGACAGGGGGCGAGAATAGCGGGAGGCCAGCAGTTCTTC
clone_size: .; d_call: TRBD2; cdr3_length: 18; j_call: TRBJ2-2; v_call: TRBV5-1; cdr3_aa: CASSFAGGSIRTTGELFF; cdr3_nt: TGCGCCAGCAGCTTCGCGGGGGGGTCTATACGGACCACCGGGGAGCTGTTTTTT
clone_size: .; d_call: .; cdr3_length: 15; j_call: TRBJ1-4; v_call: TRBV4-1; cdr3_aa: CASSQDGQGGEKLFF; cdr3_nt: TGCGCCAGCAGCCAAGACGGGCAGGGCGGTGAAAAACTGTTTTTT
clone_size: .; d_call: .; cdr3_length: 15; j_call: TRBJ1-2; v_call: TRBV2; cdr3_aa: CASSYTGQSNYGYTF; cdr3_nt: TGTGCCAGCAGTTACACCGGACAGTCTAACTATGGCTACACCTTC
clone_size: .; d_call: TRBD1; cdr3_length: 15; j_call: TRBJ2-1; v_call: TRBV18; cdr3_aa: CASSLRQGQYNEQFF; cdr3_nt: TGTGCCAGCTCACTTAGACAGGGGCAGTACAATGAGCAGTTCTTC
clone_size: .; d_call: TRBD1; cdr3_length: 18; j_call: TRBJ2-3; v_call: TRBV24-1; cdr3_aa: CATREGYLQGVNTDTQYF; cdr3_nt: TGTGCCACCAGGGAAGGGTATTTACAGGGGGTGAACACAGATACGCAGTATTTT
clone_size: .; d_call: TRBD2; cdr3_length: 16; j_call: TRBJ2-3; v_call: TRBV7-6; cdr3_aa: CASSLGGAGTSDTQYF; cdr3_nt: TGTGCCAGCAGCTTAGGGGGAGCGGGGACTTCAGATACGCAGTATTTT
clone_size: .; d_call: .; cdr3_length: 15; j_call: TRBJ2-7; v_call: TRBV23-1; cdr3_aa: CASRLDRQLPSEQYF; cdr3_nt: TGCGCCAGCAGGCTAGACCGACAGCTCCCCTCCGAGCAGTACTTC
clone_size: .; d_call: .; cdr3_length: 16; j_call: TRBJ1-1; v_call: TRBV28; cdr3_aa: CASSSRLSRLNTEAFF; cdr3_nt: TGTGCCAGCAGTTCCCGACTTTCTAGGCTGAACACTGAAGCTTTCTTT
clone_size: .; d_call: TRBD1; cdr3_length: 15; j_call: TRBJ1-4; v_call: TRBV2; cdr3_aa: CASNLPTGTNEKLFF; cdr3_nt: TGTGCCAGCAACCTACCGACAGGGACAAATGAAAAACTGTTTTTT
clone_size: .; d_call: .; cdr3_length: 16; j_call: TRBJ2-5; v_call: TRBV7-9; cdr3_aa: CASSSLGGADQETQYF; cdr3_nt: TGTGCCAGCAGCTCATTAGGGGGAGCCGATCAAGAGACCCAGTACTTC
clone_size: .; d_call: .; cdr3_length: 16; j_call: TRBJ2-7; v_call: TRBV5-1; cdr3_aa: CASSLVGRETDHEQYF; cdr3_nt: TGCGCCAGCAGCTTGGTCGGCCGGGAGACGGACCACGAGCAGTACTTC
clone_size: .; d_call: .; cdr3_length: 16; j_call: TRBJ2-7; v_call: TRBV5-1; cdr3_aa: CASSQGFLRGGYEQYF; cdr3_nt: TGCGCCAGCAGCCAGGGATTCCTGCGGGGTGGCTACGAGCAGTACTTC
clone_size: .; d_call: TRBD1; cdr3_length: 14; j_call: TRBJ2-7; v_call: TRBV7-9; cdr3_aa: CASSFWDRDYEQYF; cdr3_nt: TGTGCCAGCAGCTTCTGGGACAGGGACTACGAGCAGTACTTC
clone_size: .; d_call: .; cdr3_length: 15; j_call: TRBJ1-2; v_call: TRBV7-9; cdr3_aa: CASSNQGGWGYGYTF; cdr3_nt: TGTGCCAGCAGCAACCAAGGGGGTTGGGGATATGGCTACACCTTC
clone_size: .; d_call: .; cdr3_length: 15; j_call: TRBJ1-4; v_call: TRBV24-1; cdr3_aa: CATSDSRGPNEKLFF; cdr3_nt: TGTGCCACCAGTGACTCCAGAGGGCCTAATGAAAAACTGTTTTTT
clone_size: .; d_call: .; cdr3_length: 13; j_call: TRBJ2-5; v_call: TRBV6-5; cdr3_aa: CASSSENQETQYF; cdr3_nt: TGTGCCAGCAGTTCCGAGAACCAAGAGACCCAGTACTTC
clone_size: few; d_call: .; cdr3_length: 14; j_call: TRBJ1-5; v_call: TRBV7-8; cdr3_aa: CASSLAEGNQPQHF; cdr3_nt: TGTGCCAGCAGCTTAGCAGAGGGCAATCAGCCCCAGCATTTT
clone_size: .; d_call: .; cdr3_length: 13; j_call: TRBJ1-5; v_call: TRBV21-1; cdr3_aa: CASNGGEGQPQHF; cdr3_nt: TGTGCCAGCAACGGGGGTGAGGGTCAGCCCCAGCATTTT
clone_size: .; d_call: .; cdr3_length: 11; j_call: TRBJ2-1; v_call: TRBV20-1; cdr3_aa: CSATRYNEQFF; cdr3_nt: TGCAGTGCTACTCGCTACAATGAGCAGTTCTTC
clone_size: .; d_call: TRBD2; cdr3_length: 18; j_call: TRBJ2-2; v_call: TRBV4-3; cdr3_aa: CASSQGLAGEWDTGELFF; cdr3_nt: TGCGCCAGCAGCCAAGGACTAGCGGGGGAATGGGACACCGGGGAGCTGTTTTTT
clone_size: .; d_call: .; cdr3_length: 13; j_call: TRBJ1-1; v_call: TRBV6-5; cdr3_aa: CASRFALTGGAFF; cdr3_nt: TGTGCCAGCAGATTCGCGTTGACGGGGGGTGCTTTCTTT
clone_size: .; d_call: .; cdr3_length: 13; j_call: TRBJ2-1; v_call: TRBV19; cdr3_aa: CASGGSSYNEQFF; cdr3_nt: TGTGCCAGTGGTGGCAGCTCCTACAATGAGCAGTTCTTC
clone_size: .; d_call: .; cdr3_length: 18; j_call: TRBJ1-2; v_call: TRBV4-2; cdr3_aa: CASSQGSGLSDSFYGYTF; cdr3_nt: TGTGCCAGCAGCCAAGGGTCAGGGCTCTCCGACTCATTCTATGGCTACACCTTC
clone_size: .; d_call: TRBD1; cdr3_length: 14; j_call: TRBJ1-4; v_call: TRBV9; cdr3_aa: CASSPGQGTEKLFF; cdr3_nt: TGTGCCAGCAGCCCTGGACAGGGAACTGAAAAACTGTTTTTT
clone_size: .; d_call: .; cdr3_length: 15; j_call: TRBJ2-1; v_call: TRBV7-9; cdr3_aa: CASSLGTIGRDEQFF; cdr3_nt: TGTGCCAGCAGCTTAGGGACTATTGGGCGGGATGAGCAGTTCTTC